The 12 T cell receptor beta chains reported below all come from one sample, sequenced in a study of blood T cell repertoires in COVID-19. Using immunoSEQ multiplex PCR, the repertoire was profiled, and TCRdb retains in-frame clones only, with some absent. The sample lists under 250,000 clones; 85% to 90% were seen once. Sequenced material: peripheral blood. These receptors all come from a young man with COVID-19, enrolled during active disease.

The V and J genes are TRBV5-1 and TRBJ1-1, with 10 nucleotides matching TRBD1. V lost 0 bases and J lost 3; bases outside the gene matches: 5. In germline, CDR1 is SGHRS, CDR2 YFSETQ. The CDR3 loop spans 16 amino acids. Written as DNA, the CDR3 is TGCGCCAGCAGCTTGGTGGGACAGGGGTGGGACACTGAAGCTTTCTTT. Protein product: CASSLVGQGWDTEAFF.

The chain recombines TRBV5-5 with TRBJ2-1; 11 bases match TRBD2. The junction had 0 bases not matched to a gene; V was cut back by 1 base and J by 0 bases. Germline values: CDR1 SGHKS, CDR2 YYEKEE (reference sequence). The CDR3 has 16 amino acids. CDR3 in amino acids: CASSLTSGGSYNEQFF. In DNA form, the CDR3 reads TGTGCCAGCAGCTTGACTAGCGGGGGCTCCTACAATGAGCAGTTCTTC.

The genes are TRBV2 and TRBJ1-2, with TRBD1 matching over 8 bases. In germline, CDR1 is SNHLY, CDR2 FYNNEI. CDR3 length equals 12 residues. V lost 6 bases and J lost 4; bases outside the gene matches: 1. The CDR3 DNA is TGTGCCAGCAGCGGACAGGGCTATGGCTACACCTTC. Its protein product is CASSGQGYGYTF.

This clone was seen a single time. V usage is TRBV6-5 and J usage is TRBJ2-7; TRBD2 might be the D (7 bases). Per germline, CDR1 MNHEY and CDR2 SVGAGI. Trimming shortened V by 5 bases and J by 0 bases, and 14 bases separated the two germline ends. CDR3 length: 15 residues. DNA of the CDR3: TGTGCCAGCAGTATCCGACGGGGGGCCTCCTACGAGCAGTACTTC. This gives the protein CASSIRRGASYEQYF.

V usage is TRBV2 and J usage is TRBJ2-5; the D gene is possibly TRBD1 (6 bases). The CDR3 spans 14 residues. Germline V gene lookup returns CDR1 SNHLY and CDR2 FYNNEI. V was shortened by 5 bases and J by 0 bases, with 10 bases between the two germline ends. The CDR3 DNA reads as TGTGCCAGCAGTTTAAGGGGGTACCAAGAGACCCAGTACTTC. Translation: CASSLRGYQETQYF.

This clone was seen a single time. In DNA form, the CDR3 reads TGCGCCAGCAGCTTGGGAGGACTAGCGGGAGTCGAGCAGTACTTC. Protein product: CASSLGGLAGVEQYF. V usage is TRBV5-1 and J usage is TRBJ2-7, with 13 bases matching TRBD2. There are 15 residues in the CDR3. CDR1 is SGHRS, CDR2 YFSETQ, per germline. After removal of 0 bases from V and 6 bases from J, the junction contained 3 bases not matched to a gene.

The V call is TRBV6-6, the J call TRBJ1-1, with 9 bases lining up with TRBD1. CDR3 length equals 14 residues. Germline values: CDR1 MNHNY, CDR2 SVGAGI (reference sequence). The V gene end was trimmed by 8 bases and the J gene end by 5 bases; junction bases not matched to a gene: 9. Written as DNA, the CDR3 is TGTGCCAGCGGCTTACAGGGGGCCGATACTGAAGCTTTCTTT. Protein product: CASGLQGADTEAFF.

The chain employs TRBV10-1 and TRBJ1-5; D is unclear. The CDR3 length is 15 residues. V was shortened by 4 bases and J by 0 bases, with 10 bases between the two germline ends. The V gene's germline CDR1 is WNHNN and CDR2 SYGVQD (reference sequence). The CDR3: CASSAGSYSNQPQHF. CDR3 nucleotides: TGCGCCAGCAGTGCGGGATCCTATAGCAATCAGCCCCAGCATTTT.

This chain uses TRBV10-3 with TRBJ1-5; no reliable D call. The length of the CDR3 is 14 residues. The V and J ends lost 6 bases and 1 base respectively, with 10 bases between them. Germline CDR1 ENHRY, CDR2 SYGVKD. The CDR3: CAISPVKSNQPQHF. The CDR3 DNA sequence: TGTGCCATCAGCCCAGTCAAGAGCAATCAGCCCCAGCATTTT.

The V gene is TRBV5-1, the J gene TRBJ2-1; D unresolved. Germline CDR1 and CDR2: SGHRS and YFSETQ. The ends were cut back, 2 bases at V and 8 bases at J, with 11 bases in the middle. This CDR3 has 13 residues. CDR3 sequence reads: CASSFAGIDEQFF. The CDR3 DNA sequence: TGCGCCAGCAGCTTCGCAGGCATTGATGAGCAGTTCTTC. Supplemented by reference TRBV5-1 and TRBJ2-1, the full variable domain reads KAGVTQTPRYLIKTRGQQVTLSCSPISGHRSVSWYQQTPGQGLQFLFEYFSETQRNKGNFPGRFSGRQFSNSRSEMNVSTLELGDSALYLCASSFAGIDEQFFGPGTRLTVL.

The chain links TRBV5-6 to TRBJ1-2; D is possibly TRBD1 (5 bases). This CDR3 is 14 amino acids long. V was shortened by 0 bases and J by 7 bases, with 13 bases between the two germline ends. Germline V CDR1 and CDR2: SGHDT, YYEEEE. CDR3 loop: CASSLALAGPGYTF. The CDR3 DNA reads TGTGCCAGCAGCTTGGCCTTAGCAGGGCCTGGCTACACCTTC.

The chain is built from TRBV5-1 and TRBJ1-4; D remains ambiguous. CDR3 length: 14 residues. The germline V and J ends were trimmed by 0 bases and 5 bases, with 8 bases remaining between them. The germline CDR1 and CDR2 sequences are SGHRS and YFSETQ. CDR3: CASSLAGQNEKLFF. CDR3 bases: TGCGCCAGCAGCTTGGCGGGTCAAAATGAAAAACTGTTTTTT.